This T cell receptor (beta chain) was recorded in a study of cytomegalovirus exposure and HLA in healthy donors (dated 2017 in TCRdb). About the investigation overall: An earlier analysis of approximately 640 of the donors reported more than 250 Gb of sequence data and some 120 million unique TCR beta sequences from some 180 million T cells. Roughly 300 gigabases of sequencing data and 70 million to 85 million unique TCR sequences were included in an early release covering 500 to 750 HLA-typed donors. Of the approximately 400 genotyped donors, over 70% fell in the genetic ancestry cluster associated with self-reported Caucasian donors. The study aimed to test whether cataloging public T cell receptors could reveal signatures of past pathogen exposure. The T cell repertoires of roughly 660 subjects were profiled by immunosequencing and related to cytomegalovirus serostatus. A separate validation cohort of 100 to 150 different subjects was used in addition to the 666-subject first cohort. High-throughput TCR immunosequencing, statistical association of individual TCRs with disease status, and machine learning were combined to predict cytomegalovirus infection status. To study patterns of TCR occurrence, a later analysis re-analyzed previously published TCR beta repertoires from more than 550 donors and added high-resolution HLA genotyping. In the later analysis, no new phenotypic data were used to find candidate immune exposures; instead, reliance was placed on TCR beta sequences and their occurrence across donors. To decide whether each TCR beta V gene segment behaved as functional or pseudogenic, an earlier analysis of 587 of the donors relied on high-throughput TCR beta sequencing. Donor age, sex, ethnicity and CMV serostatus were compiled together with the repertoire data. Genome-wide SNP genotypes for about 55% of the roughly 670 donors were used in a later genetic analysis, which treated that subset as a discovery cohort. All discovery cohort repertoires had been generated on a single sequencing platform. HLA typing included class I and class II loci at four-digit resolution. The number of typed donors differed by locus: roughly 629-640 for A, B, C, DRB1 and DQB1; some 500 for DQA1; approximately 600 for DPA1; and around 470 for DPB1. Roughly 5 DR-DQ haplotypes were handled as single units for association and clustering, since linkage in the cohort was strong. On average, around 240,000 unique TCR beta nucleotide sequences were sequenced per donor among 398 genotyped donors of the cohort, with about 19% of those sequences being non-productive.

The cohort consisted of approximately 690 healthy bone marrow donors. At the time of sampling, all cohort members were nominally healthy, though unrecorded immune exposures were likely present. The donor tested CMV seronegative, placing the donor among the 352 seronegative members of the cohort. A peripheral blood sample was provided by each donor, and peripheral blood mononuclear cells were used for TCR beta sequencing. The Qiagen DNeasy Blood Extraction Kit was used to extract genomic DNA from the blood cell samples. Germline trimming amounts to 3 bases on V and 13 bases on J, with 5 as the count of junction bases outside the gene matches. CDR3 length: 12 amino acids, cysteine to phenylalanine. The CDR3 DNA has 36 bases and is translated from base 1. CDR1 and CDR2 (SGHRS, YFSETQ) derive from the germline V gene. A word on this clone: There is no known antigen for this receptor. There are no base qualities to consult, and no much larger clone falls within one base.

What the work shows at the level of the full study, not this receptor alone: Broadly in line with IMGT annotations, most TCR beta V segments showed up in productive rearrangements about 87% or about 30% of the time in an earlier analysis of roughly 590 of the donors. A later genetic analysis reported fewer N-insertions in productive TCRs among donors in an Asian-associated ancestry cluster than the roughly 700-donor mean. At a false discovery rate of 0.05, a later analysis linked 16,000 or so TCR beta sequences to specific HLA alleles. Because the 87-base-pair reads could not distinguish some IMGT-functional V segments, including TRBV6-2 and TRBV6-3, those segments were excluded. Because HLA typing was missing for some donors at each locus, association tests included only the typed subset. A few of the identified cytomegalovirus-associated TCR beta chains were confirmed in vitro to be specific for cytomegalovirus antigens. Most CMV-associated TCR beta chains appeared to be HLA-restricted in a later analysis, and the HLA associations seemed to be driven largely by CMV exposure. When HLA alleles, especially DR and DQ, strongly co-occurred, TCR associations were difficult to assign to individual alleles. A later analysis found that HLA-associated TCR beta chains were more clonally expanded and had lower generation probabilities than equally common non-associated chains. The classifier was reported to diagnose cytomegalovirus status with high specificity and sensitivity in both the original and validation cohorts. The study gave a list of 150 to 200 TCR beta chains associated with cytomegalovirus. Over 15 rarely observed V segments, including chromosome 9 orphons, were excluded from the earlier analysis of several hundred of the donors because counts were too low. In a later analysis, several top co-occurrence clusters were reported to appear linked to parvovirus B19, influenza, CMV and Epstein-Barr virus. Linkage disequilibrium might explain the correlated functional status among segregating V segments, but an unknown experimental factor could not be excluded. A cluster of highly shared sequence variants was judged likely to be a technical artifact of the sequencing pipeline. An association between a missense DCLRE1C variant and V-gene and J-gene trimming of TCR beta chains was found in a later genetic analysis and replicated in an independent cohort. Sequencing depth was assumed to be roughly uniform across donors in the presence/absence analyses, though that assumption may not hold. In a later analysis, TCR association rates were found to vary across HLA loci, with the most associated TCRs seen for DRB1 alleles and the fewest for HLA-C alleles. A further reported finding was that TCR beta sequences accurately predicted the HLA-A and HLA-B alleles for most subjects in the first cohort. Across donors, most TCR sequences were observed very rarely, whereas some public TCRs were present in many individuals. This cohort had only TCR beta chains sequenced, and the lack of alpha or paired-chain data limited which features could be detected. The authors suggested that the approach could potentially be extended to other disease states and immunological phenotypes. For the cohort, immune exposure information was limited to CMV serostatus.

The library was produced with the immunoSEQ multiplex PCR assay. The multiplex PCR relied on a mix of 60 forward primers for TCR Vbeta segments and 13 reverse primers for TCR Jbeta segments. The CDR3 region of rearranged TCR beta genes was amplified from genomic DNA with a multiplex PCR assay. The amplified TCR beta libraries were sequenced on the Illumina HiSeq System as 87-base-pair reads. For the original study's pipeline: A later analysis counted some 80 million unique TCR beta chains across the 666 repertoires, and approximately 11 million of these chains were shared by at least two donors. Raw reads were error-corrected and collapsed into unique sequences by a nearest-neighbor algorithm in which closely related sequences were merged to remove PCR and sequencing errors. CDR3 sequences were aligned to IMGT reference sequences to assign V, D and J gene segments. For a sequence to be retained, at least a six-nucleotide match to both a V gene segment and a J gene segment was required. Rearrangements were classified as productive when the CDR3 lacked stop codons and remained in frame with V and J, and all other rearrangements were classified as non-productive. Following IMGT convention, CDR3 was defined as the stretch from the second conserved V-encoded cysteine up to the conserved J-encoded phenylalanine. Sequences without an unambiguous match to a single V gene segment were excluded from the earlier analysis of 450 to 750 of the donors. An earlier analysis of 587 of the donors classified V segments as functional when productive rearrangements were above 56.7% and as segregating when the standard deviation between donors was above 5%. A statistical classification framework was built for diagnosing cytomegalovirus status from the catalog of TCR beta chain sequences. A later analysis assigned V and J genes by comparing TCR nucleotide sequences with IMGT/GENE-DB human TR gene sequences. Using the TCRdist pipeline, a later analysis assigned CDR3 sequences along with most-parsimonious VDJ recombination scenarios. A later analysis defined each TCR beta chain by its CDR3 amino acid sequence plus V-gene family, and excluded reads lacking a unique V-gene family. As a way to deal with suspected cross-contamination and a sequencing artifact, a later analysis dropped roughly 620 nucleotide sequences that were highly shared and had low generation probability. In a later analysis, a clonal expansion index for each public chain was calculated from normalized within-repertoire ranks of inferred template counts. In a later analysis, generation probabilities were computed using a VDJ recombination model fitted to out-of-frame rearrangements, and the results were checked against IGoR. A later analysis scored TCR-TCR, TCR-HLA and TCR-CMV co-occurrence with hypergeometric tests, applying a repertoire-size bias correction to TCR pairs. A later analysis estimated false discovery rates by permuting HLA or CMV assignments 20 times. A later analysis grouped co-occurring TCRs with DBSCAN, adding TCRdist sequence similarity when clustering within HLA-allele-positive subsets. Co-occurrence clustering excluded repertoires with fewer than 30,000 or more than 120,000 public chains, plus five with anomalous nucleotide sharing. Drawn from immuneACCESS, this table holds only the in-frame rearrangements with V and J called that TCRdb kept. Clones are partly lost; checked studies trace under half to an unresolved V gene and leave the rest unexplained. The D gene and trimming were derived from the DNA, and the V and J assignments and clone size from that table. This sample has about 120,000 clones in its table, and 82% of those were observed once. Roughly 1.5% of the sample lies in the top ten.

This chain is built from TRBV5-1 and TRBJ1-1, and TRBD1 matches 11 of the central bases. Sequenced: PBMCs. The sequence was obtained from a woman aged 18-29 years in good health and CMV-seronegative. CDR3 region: CASSWGTGGFFF. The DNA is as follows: TGCGCCAGCAGCTGGGGGACAGGGGGTTTTTTCTTT.